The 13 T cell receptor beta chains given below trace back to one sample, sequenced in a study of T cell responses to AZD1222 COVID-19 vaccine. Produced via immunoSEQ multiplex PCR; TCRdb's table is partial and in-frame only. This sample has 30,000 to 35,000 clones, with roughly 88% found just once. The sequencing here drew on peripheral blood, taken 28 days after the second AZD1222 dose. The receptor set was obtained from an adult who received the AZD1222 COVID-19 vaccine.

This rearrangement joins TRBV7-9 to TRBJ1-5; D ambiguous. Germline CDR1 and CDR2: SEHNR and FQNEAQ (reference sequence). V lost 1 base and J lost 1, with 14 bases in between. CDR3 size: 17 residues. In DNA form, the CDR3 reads TGTGCCAGCAGCTTAGGGGGTTGGGCGGAGAGCAATCAGCCCCAGCATTTT. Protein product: CASSLGGWAESNQPQHF.

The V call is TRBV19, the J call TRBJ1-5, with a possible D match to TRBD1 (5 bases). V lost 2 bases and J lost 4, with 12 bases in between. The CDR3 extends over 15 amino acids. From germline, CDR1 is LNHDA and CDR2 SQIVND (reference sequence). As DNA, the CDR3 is TGTGCCAGTAGTATAATGGGGGTGGGGAATCAGCCCCAGCATTTT. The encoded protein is CASSIMGVGNQPQHF.

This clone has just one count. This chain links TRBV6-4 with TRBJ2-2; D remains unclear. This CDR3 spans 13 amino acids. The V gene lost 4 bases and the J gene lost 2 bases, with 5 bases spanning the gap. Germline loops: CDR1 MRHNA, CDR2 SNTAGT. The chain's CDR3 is CASSGQNTGELFF. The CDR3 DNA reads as TGTGCCAGCAGTGGGCAAAACACCGGGGAGCTGTTTTTT.

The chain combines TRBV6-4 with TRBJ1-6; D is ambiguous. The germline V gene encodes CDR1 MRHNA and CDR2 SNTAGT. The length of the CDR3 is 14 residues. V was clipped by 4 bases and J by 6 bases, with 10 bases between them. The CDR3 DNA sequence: TGTGCCAGCAGTGCGGTTCCGGGTAATTCACCCCTCCACTTT. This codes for CASSAVPGNSPLHF.

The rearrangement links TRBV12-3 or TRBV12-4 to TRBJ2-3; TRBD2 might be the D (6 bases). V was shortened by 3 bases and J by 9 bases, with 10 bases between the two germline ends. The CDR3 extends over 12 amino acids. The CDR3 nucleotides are TGTGCCAGCAGTTTTGGACTAAACACGCAGTATTTT. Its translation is CASSFGLNTQYF.

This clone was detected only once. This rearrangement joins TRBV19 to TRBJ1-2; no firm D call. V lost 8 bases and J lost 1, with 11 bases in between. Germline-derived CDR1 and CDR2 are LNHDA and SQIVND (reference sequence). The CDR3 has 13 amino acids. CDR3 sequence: CASSPVVNYGYTF. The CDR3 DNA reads TGTGCCAGTTCTCCCGTAGTTAACTATGGCTACACCTTC.

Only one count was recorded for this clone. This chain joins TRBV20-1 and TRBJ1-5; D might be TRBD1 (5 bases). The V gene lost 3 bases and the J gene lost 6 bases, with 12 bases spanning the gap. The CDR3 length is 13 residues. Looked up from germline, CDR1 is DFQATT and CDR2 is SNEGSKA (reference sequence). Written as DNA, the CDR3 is TGCAGTGCTAGTCCGGGGGTGGGTCAGCCCCAGCATTTT. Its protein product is CSASPGVGQPQHF.

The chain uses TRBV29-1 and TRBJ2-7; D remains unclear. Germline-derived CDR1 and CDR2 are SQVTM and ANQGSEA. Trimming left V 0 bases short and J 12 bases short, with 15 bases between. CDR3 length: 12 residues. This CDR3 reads CSVEDNRVQTYF. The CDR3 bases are TGCAGCGTTGAAGATAACCGGGTCCAAACGTACTTC.

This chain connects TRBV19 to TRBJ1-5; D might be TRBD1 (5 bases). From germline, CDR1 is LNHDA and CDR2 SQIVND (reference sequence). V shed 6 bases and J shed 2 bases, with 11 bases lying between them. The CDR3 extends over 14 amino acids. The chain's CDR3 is CASRIQGGNQPQHF. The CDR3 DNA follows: TGTGCCAGTAGGATCCAGGGTGGCAATCAGCCCCAGCATTTT.

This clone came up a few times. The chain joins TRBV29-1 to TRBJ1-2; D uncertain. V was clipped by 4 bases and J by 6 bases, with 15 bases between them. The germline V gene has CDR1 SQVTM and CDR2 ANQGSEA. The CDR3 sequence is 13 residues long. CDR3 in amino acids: CSVVAAQVDGYTF. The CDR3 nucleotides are TGCAGCGTTGTGGCCGCCCAAGTGGATGGCTACACCTTC.

The CDR3 loop is CASSLGGQNNQPQHF. DNA of the CDR3: TGTGCCAGCAGTTTGGGGGGACAGAACAATCAGCCCCAGCATTTT. The gene calls are TRBV28 and TRBJ1-5; 7 bases match TRBD1. The CDR3 totals 15 residues. V gave up 3 bases and J gave up 3 bases; unmatched junction bases: 5. Per the germline V gene, CDR1 is MDHEN and CDR2 is SYDVKM.

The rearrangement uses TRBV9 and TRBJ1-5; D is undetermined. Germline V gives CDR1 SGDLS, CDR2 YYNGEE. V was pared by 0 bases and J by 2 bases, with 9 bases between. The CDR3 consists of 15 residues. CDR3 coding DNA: TGTGCCAGCAGCGTAGGTCCCCAAGGCAATCAGCCCCAGCATTTT. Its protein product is CASSVGPQGNQPQHF.

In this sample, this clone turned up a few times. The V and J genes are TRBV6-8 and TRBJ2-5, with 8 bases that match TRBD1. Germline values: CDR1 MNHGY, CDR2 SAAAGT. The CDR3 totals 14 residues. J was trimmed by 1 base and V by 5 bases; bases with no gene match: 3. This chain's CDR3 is CASSRTGGQETQYF. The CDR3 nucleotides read TGTGCCAGCAGTAGAACAGGGGGCCAAGAGACCCAGTACTTC.